These 23 T cell receptor beta chains came from one sample sequenced in a study of blood T cell repertoires in COVID-19. Measured with immunoSEQ multiplex PCR; TCRdb has only the in-frame clones, and not every one. The table lists under 130,000 clones, 70% to 90% of them singletons, with less than 2.5% in the top ten. The sample consisted of peripheral blood. The origin of the receptors is a human donor in a cohort sampled during active COVID-19.

This clone was observed a handful of times. The chain joins TRBV6-4 to TRBJ2-1; 13 bases map to TRBD2. Germline CDR1 MRHNA, CDR2 SNTAGT. V dropped 6 bases and J dropped 5; count of bases not matched to a gene: 4. The CDR3 is 15 amino acids. The CDR3 spells CASRPLAGGNNEQFF. DNA for the CDR3: TGTGCCAGCAGACCACTAGCGGGAGGGAACAATGAGCAGTTCTTC.

This clone is a singleton in its sample. V is TRBV18 and J is TRBJ2-1; 7 nucleotides match TRBD2. V was pared by 2 bases and J by 10 bases, with 8 bases of the junction left unmatched. Germline CDR1 KGHSH, CDR2 LQKENI. CDR3 length: 14 residues. DNA of the CDR3: TGTGCCAGCTCACCAGGACGGGAGGTGCCCGAGCAGTTCTTC. Its translation is CASSPGREVPEQFF.

This sequence joins TRBV5-1 and TRBJ2-1; no definite D call. Germline V gene data show CDR1 as SGHRS and CDR2 as YFSETQ. The CDR3 loop spans 13 amino acids. The ends were cut back, 0 bases at V and 6 bases at J, with 7 bases in the middle. The CDR3 DNA follows: TGCGCCAGCAGCTTGGACAATGGCAATGAGCAGTTCTTC. It specifies CASSLDNGNEQFF.

CDR3 region: CASSLMREADTQYF. The CDR3 DNA follows: TGTGCCAGCAGCTTGATGCGGGAGGCAGATACGCAGTATTTT. This chain joins TRBV5-4 and TRBJ2-3; 8 bases match TRBD2. CDR3 length: 14 residues. Germline assignment: CDR1 SGHNT and CDR2 YYREEE (reference sequence). The ends lost 1 base at V and 4 bases at J; junction bases unmatched: 2.

V gene TRBV3-1 (or the pseudogene TRBV3-2) combines with J gene TRBJ1-2, with 9 bases identical to TRBD1. This CDR3 is built from 16 residues. From germline, CDR1 is LGHDT and CDR2 YNNKEL (reference sequence). V shed 2 bases and J 5 bases; nucleotides not matched to a gene: 9. As DNA, the CDR3 is TGTGCCAGCAGCCAATGGGACAGGGAAAAGGAGTATGGCTACACCTTC. This codes for CASSQWDREKEYGYTF.

The chain has TRBV6-5 and TRBJ1-1, with a weak D call TRBD1 (6 bases). The germline V and J ends were trimmed by 5 bases and 6 bases, with 16 bases remaining between them. CDR1 and CDR2 (germline): MNHEY, SVGAGI. The CDR3 is 14 amino acids. CDR3 region: CASSRQDTFAEAFF. The CDR3 DNA reads as TGTGCCAGCAGTAGACAGGACACCTTTGCTGAAGCTTTCTTT.

V is TRBV28 and J is TRBJ1-2; the match to TRBD1 covers 9 bases. Unmatched junction bases numbered 6, after V lost 8 bases and J lost 5 bases. Per germline, CDR1 MDHEN and CDR2 SYDVKM. This CDR3 is 13 amino acids long. CDR3 nucleotide sequence: TGTGCCAGCGGATCTGGACAGGGGTATGGCTACACCTTC. Translated: CASGSGQGYGYTF.

This clone has only one observation. The rearrangement joins TRBV2 to TRBJ2-3, with D possibly being TRBD1 (6 bases). The V gene lost 3 bases and the J gene lost 6 bases, with 13 bases spanning the gap. The CDR3 length is 14 residues. From germline, CDR1 is SNHLY and CDR2 FYNNEI. CDR3 in DNA: TGTGCCAGCAGTGACCCTCAGGGGAGCGATACGCAGTATTTT. Translated: CASSDPQGSDTQYF.

This clone is categorized as medium-sized. This chain connects TRBV9 to TRBJ1-2, with D tentatively TRBD1 (5 bases). Germline CDR1 reads SGDLS; CDR2 reads YYNGEE. The CDR3 has 16 amino acids. V lost 4 bases and J lost 8, with 24 bases in between. Here the CDR3 DNA reads TGTGCCAGCAGCCCCCCCCTTCCAGACAGACTGAGAGGCTACACCTTC. Its translation is CASSPPLPDRLRGYTF.

The chain recombines TRBV7-6 with TRBJ2-3; 8 bases are a match to TRBD1. This CDR3 is built from 16 residues. Germline assignment: CDR1 SGHVS and CDR2 FNYEAQ. Germline trimming cut 5 bases from V and 6 bases from J; bases unmatched to any gene: 13. The CDR3 region is CASSQGAFRTLDTQYF. The CDR3 nucleotides read TGTGCCAGCAGCCAGGGGGCATTCCGAACCCTCGATACGCAGTATTTT.

V is TRBV3-1 (or the pseudogene TRBV3-2) and J is TRBJ2-3, with D unresolved. This CDR3 region has 13 residues. CDR1 and CDR2 from the germline V gene are LGHDT and YNNKEL (reference sequence). V was shortened by 4 bases and J by 1 base, with 6 bases between the two germline ends. As DNA, the CDR3 is TGTGCCAGCAGCCGCAGTGGCACAGATACGCAGTATTTT. Translated: CASSRSGTDTQYF.

The chain recombines TRBV28 with TRBJ2-5; D is ambiguous. The germline V gene has CDR1 MDHEN and CDR2 SYDVKM. Trimming took 3 bases from V and 5 from J, leaving 13 bases between them. CDR3 length equals 14 residues. CDR3 coding DNA: TGTGCCAGCAGTTTCCTGGGCCCTCGGGAGACCCAGTACTTC. This sequence encodes CASSFLGPRETQYF.

This clone has only one observation. The chain is built from TRBV13 and TRBJ1-2, with 8 bases identical to TRBD1. CDR1 is PRHDT, CDR2 FYEKMQ, per germline (reference sequence). Trimming took 5 bases from V and 4 from J; bases not matched to a gene: 6. The length of the CDR3 is 14 residues. The CDR3 DNA follows: TGTGCCAGCAGCCCCCGACAGGGGCCCTATGGCTACACCTTC. It codes for CASSPRQGPYGYTF.

The V gene is TRBV10-3, the J gene TRBJ1-3; D remains ambiguous. Germline V gives CDR1 ENHRY, CDR2 SYGVKD. CDR3 length: 17 amino acids. V gave up 6 bases and J gave up 0 bases, with 18 bases separating them. Here the CDR3 reads CAISQVGGKISGNTIYF. CDR3 nucleotide sequence: TGTGCCATCAGCCAGGTTGGAGGAAAAATCTCTGGAAACACCATATATTTT.

CDR3 amino acids: CASSVGWSEQFF. As DNA, the CDR3 is TGTGCCAGCAGCGTTGGGTGGAGTGAGCAGTTCTTC. The chain recombines TRBV9 with TRBJ2-1; D gene uncertain. CDR1 and CDR2 from the germline V gene are SGDLS and YYNGEE. This CDR3 is 12 amino acids long. Trimming shortened V by 2 bases and J by 9 bases, and 9 bases separated the two germline ends.

The chain links TRBV9 to TRBJ1-5; weak D call: TRBD1 (6 bases). The CDR3 loop spans 15 amino acids. The germline gives CDR1 SGDLS, CDR2 YYNGEE. The V end was cut by 3 bases, the J end by 4 bases, with 14 bases between. The CDR3 reads CASSARQARNQPQHF. CDR3 coding DNA: TGTGCCAGCAGCGCACGACAGGCACGGAATCAGCCCCAGCATTTT.

This clone came up a few times. CDR3 sequence reads: CANTGSQPQHF. CDR3 bases: TGTGCCAATACAGGGAGCCAGCCCCAGCATTTT. This chain links TRBV19 with TRBJ1-5, with D tentatively TRBD1 (6 bases). Germline values: CDR1 LNHDA, CDR2 SQIVND (reference sequence). The CDR3 length is 11 residues. V was clipped by 10 bases and J by 7 bases, with 11 bases between them.

The chain uses TRBV20-1 and TRBJ2-7; 10 bases agree with TRBD2. Germline CDR1 reads DFQATT; CDR2 reads SNEGSKA (reference sequence). The J segment lost 2 bases and the V segment lost 3 bases, leaving 1 base of the junction unmatched. This CDR3 contains 13 residues. The CDR3, as DNA: TGCAGTGCTAGTAGCGGGAGGACCTACGAGCAGTACTTC. This codes for CSASSGRTYEQYF.

The chain recombines TRBV2 with TRBJ1-1; 9 positions match TRBD1. The CDR3 loop spans 13 amino acids. Per the germline V gene, CDR1 is SNHLY and CDR2 is FYNNEI. V lost 6 bases, J lost 4 bases, and 3 bases stayed unmatched. CDR3 bases: TGTGCCAGCAGCGGGACAGGGAGCACTGAAGCTTTCTTT. Residues: CASSGTGSTEAFF.

This clone was observed a few times. The chain has TRBV14 and TRBJ2-7; D remains unclear. The CDR3 is made up of 15 amino acids. The V gene's germline CDR1 is SGHDN and CDR2 FVKESK. V was shortened by 2 bases and J by 6 bases, with 17 bases between the two germline ends. CDR3 sequence reads: CASSQFGGSLGEQYF. The CDR3 nucleotides read TGTGCCAGCAGCCAATTTGGCGGTAGTTTAGGCGAGCAGTACTTC.

In its sample, this clone was seen once. The rearrangement joins TRBV7-9 to TRBJ1-4; D uncertain. CDR1 and CDR2 (germline): SEHNR, FQNEAQ (reference sequence). The CDR3 is 13 amino acids. The V end lost 3 bases, the J end lost 8 bases, and 10 bases lay between the germline ends. The CDR3 is CASSLNSGEKLFF. CDR3 coding DNA: TGTGCCAGCAGCTTGAACAGTGGGGAAAAACTGTTTTTT.

The chain recombines TRBV5-1 with TRBJ1-4, with TRBD1 matching over 8 bases. Trimming cost V 4 bases and J 4 bases; bases outside gene matches: 9. The CDR3 length is 16 residues. Germline V CDR1 and CDR2: SGHRS, YFSETQ. In nucleotides, the CDR3 is TGCGCCAGCAGCGCGCCCTCGGGACAGGTTAATGAAAAACTGTTTTTT. It yields the protein CASSAPSGQVNEKLFF.

This clone occurred once. This chain links TRBV3-1 (or the pseudogene TRBV3-2) with TRBJ2-5, with D unresolved. Germline V gene data show CDR1 as LGHDT and CDR2 as YNNKEL (reference sequence). This CDR3 contains 11 residues. V lost 0 bases and J 8 bases, leaving 4 bases between the germline ends. The CDR3: CASSQDITQYF. DNA of the CDR3: TGTGCCAGCAGCCAAGATATTACCCAGTACTTC.